These T cell receptor beta chains were read from a single sample in a study of cytomegalovirus exposure and HLA in healthy donors. TCRdb's copy holds only in-frame clones and misses some; the assay was immunoSEQ multiplex PCR. The data contain 100,000 to 150,000 clones, approximately 80% of them singletons. Sequenced input: PBMCs. The receptors were gathered from a woman aged 40 to 50 in good health and CMV-seropositive. CDR3s include the opening cysteine and the closing phenylalanine or tryptophan. D genes are given only for firm matches. Clone size is shown for a subset of rows, as once, few, many or a class of expanded clone.

>.|TRBJ2-7|TRBV20-1|few
CSARLNNEQYF
TGCAGTGCTAGGCTTAATAACGAGCAGTACTTC
>.|TRBJ1-1|TRBV19|.
CASSPVGLHEAFF
TGTGCCAGTAGCCCCGTGGGGCTACACGAAGCTTTCTTT
>TRBD2|TRBJ2-2|TRBV10-3|.
CAIMGRLSTGTSGTNTGELFF
TGTGCCATCATGGGCAGGTTAAGTACCGGGACTAGCGGGACGAACACCGGGGAGCTGTTTTTT
>TRBD2|TRBJ2-7|TRBV5-1|once
CASSFYSGGGNEQYF
TGCGCCAGCAGCTTTTACTCGGGAGGTGGAAACGAGCAGTACTTC
>.|TRBJ2-7|TRBV19|.
CASSTPGGTLGEQYF
TGTGCCAGTAGTACCCCAGGGGGGACACTAGGCGAGCAGTACTTC
>TRBD1|TRBJ1-1|TRBV18|.
CASSPGQVLNTEAFF
TGTGCCAGCTCACCCGGACAGGTCTTGAACACTGAAGCTTTCTTT
>.|TRBJ2-7|TRBV28|.
CASSPPGGLVREQYF
TGTGCCAGCAGTCCTCCTGGGGGGTTGGTGCGGGAGCAGTACTTC
>TRBD2|TRBJ2-7|TRBV6-1|.
CASKPSLAGGYEQYF
TGTGCCAGCAAACCGTCTCTAGCGGGAGGATACGAGCAGTACTTC
>TRBD1|TRBJ2-7|TRBV5-1|.
CASSLVQGSPYEQYF
TGCGCCAGCAGCTTGGTACAGGGGTCCCCCTACGAGCAGTACTTC
>TRBD2|TRBJ2-7|TRBV30|.
CAWSRPSGTYEQYF
TGTGCCTGGAGTCGGCCTAGCGGGACCTACGAGCAGTACTTC
>TRBD2|TRBJ2-3|TRBV7-3|few
CASSSLGLGGTQYF
TGTGCCAGCAGCTCCCTGGGGTTGGGGGGGACGCAGTATTTT
>TRBD2|TRBJ2-3|TRBV5-1|.
CASSSSLAGVLDTDTQYF
TGCGCCAGCAGCAGCAGTCTAGCGGGAGTCCTCGACACAGATACGCAGTATTTT
>TRBD2|TRBJ2-7|TRBV6-5|.
CASSLGLADYEQYF
TGTGCCAGCAGTCTGGGACTAGCGGACTACGAGCAGTACTTC
>TRBD2|TRBJ2-2|TRBV14|.
CASSLRTSGNTGELFF
TGTGCCAGCAGCCTCCGGACTAGCGGGAACACCGGGGAGCTGTTTTTT
>.|TRBJ2-1|TRBV9|few
CASSVDLSGGTSYNEQFF
TGTGCCAGCAGCGTAGACTTAAGCGGCGGTACCTCCTACAATGAGCAGTTCTTC
>TRBD1|TRBJ2-3|TRBV10-3|.
CAISRQGVGSTDTQYF
TGTGCCATCAGTCGACAGGGAGTCGGGAGCACAGATACGCAGTATTTT
>.|TRBJ1-1|TRBV28|once
CASSLSVSHTEAFF
TGTGCCAGCAGTTTAAGCGTTTCCCACACTGAAGCTTTCTTT
>TRBD2|TRBJ2-1|TRBV30|once
CAWSVHGLAGDNEQFF
TGTGCCTGGAGTGTACATGGACTAGCGGGGGACAATGAGCAGTTCTTC
>TRBD1|TRBJ2-7|TRBV7-3|.
CASSLTGTGMNEQYF
TGTGCCAGCAGCTTAACCGGGACAGGGATGAACGAGCAGTACTTC
>.|TRBJ2-3|TRBV19|.
CASRKGGTDTQYF
TGTGCCAGTAGGAAGGGGGGCACAGATACGCAGTATTTT
>.|TRBJ2-1|TRBV13|.
CASSLGSYEQFF
TGTGCCAGCAGCTTAGGCTCGTATGAGCAGTTCTTC
>TRBD2|TRBJ2-7|TRBV18|.
CASSPGTSGSYEQYF
TGTGCCAGCTCACCAGGGACTAGCGGATCCTACGAGCAGTACTTC
>TRBD2|TRBJ2-3|TRBV11-2|.
CASSLGGRSTDTQYF
TGTGCCAGCAGCTTAGGCGGGAGAAGCACAGATACGCAGTATTTT
>TRBD1|TRBJ1-5|TRBV27|.
CASRGTGGIMPQHF
TGTGCCAGCAGAGGGACAGGGGGTATCATGCCCCAGCATTTT
>TRBD1|TRBJ2-5|TRBV30|.
CAWSEQGETQYF
TGTGCCTGGAGTGAACAGGGGGAGACCCAGTACTTC
>TRBD1|TRBJ2-1|TRBV2|.
CASSGRDRGGNEQFF
TGTGCCAGCAGTGGCCGGGACAGGGGGGGGAATGAGCAGTTCTTC
>.|TRBJ2-3|TRBV19|.
CASSPGAGNTDTQYF
TGTGCCAGTAGTCCAGGGGCAGGAAACACAGATACGCAGTATTTT
>.|TRBJ2-1|TRBV5-1|few
CASSLTGQEVGEQFF
TGCGCCAGCAGTCTGACGGGACAAGAGGTCGGTGAGCAGTTCTTC
>TRBD1|TRBJ1-1|TRBV28|.
CASSPWTGANTEAFF
TGTGCCAGCAGTCCTTGGACAGGAGCGAACACTGAAGCTTTCTTT
>.|TRBJ2-5|TRBV28|few
CASSLHGGLGQETQYF
TGTGCCAGCAGTCTACACGGGGGGCTAGGGCAAGAGACCCAGTACTTC